This TCR beta chain was obtained from a study of Ad26.COV2.S vaccination and SARS-CoV-2 variants. This CDR3 has 14 amino acids. Trimming took 10 bases from V and 3 from J, leaving 15 bases between them. Germline V gene lookup returns CDR1 MNHNY and CDR2 SVGAGI (reference sequence). Sequencing used immunoSEQ multiplex PCR; TCRdb keeps in-frame clones, though not all of them. Of some 340,000 clones listed, roughly 86% were seen once; the top ten hold 1.5% to 2%. Treatment noted: 19 received Ad26.COV2.S at low or high dose, single or two shots; several received placebo; per-sample allocation not given. Vaccine and placebo recipients were sampled on day 63 after the first injection.

The chain links TRBV6-6 to TRBJ2-2; TRBD2 is a possible D gene (5 bases). The TCR originated in a person between 18 and 65 years old who received the Ad26.COV2.S COVID-19 vaccine or a placebo. Sequencing was performed on peripheral blood, taken in a trial of Ad26.COV2.S vaccine versus placebo. The DNA for the CDR3 is TGTGCCACCTGCCCACAGCGGCACACCGGGGAGCTGTTTTTT. Residues: CATCPQRHTGELFF.